The 9 T cell receptor beta chains presented below share a single source sample, sequenced in a study of blood T cells in healthy people across ages. It was with a sample-barcoded 5' primer and a J-beta primer mix that a second PCR of roughly 7 to 12 cycles was run. TCRdb reprocessed the 5' RACE reads via MiXCR and lists one record per CDR3 protein. The profile shows fewer than 900,000 distinct CDR3 sequences, 30% to 45% of them singletons. Specimen: blood. All receptors come from a man younger than 30 in good health.

The V and J genes are TRBV5-1 and TRBJ2-5; 7 nucleotides line up with TRBD1. Germline CDR1 is SGHRS and CDR2 is YFSETQ. The CDR3 totals 14 residues. With 4 bases clipped from V and 1 base from J, the junction kept 4 bases outside the gene matches. This chain's CDR3 is CASSMTGSQETQYF. The DNA of the CDR3 is TGCGCCAGCAGCATGACAGGGTCCCAAGAGACCCAGTACTTC.

This clonotype turned up a few times. The chain links TRBV29-1 to TRBJ2-3; D may be TRBD1 or TRBD2 (6 bases each). CDR3 length equals 14 residues. CDR1 is SQVTM and CDR2 is ANQGSEA in the germline V gene. Trimming took off 3 bases at V and 0 bases at J, with 10 bases between the two ends. CDR3 nucleotide sequence: TGCAGCGTTGATTCGGGGGCTAGCACAGATACGCAGTATTTT. Its translation: CSVDSGASTDTQYF.

The chain carries TRBV5-1 and TRBJ1-6; D remains ambiguous. Trimming removed 0 bases at V and 8 bases at J, with 6 bases between. The CDR3 covers 13 residues. Germline values: CDR1 SGHRS, CDR2 YFSETQ. The CDR3 nucleotides are TGCGCCAGCAGCTTGGGTGGGTATTCACCCCTCCACTTT. It encodes CASSLGGYSPLHF.

This clonotype was recorded a few times. The V gene is TRBV20-1, the J gene TRBJ2-7; D is possibly TRBD2 (6 bases). The CDR3 runs 13 residues. The germline V gene has CDR1 DFQATT and CDR2 SNEGSKA (reference sequence). Trimming pared 0 bases from V and 1 base from J, leaving 7 bases between. CDR3 region: CSARDGGSYEQYF. CDR3 nucleotides: TGCAGTGCTAGAGATGGGGGGTCCTACGAGCAGTACTTC.

As concerns this clonotype: Germline is not matched at one junction end, which may reflect a read error. The chain uses TRBV20-1 and TRBJ2-3, with 7 bases fitting TRBD2. The CDR3 spans 15 residues. Germline CDR1 DFQATT, CDR2 SNEGSKA (reference sequence). The CDR3 DNA sequence: TGCAGTGCTAGGGGCTTCAGGGAGGGAACAGGTACGCAGTATTTT. It specifies CSARGFREGTGTQYF.

V is TRBV12-3 or TRBV12-4 and J is TRBJ2-7; D remains ambiguous. Trimming took off 1 base at V and 6 bases at J, with 16 bases between the two ends. The CDR3 is made up of 15 amino acids. The CDR3 DNA reads TGTGCCAGCAGTTTAGGGTCGAGTGGGCCGGCCGAGCAGTACTTC. It encodes CASSLGSSGPAEQYF.

This chain uses TRBV15 with TRBJ2-2; maybe TRBD1 (5 bases). The ends were cut back, 5 bases at V and 4 bases at J, with 17 bases in the middle. The CDR3 spans 16 residues. From germline, CDR1 is LNHNV and CDR2 YYDKDF (reference sequence). In nucleotides, the CDR3 is TGTGCCACCAGCGTCCGGGCAGGGCTCGCCACCGGGGAGCTGTTTTTT. Translating gives CATSVRAGLATGELFF.

The chain has TRBV20-1 and TRBJ2-5; TRBD1 or TRBD2 may be the D gene (6 bases each). The V gene lost 4 bases and the J gene lost 5 bases, with 17 bases spanning the gap. The CDR3 sequence is 14 residues long. CDR1 and CDR2 (germline): DFQATT, SNEGSKA (reference sequence). CDR3 sequence: CSATIMGGWETQYF. The DNA of the CDR3 is TGCAGTGCTACTATTATGGGGGGCTGGGAGACCCAGTACTTC.

Only a few counts were recorded for this clonotype. The chain employs TRBV15 and TRBJ2-7, with 8 positions matching TRBD1. J gave up 5 bases and V 3 bases, and 3 bases lay outside the gene matches. The CDR3 length is 13 residues. The germline V gene encodes CDR1 LNHNV and CDR2 YYDKDF (reference sequence). CDR3 sequence reads: CATSSDRGHEQYF. CDR3 nucleotide sequence: TGTGCCACCAGCAGCGACAGGGGTCACGAGCAGTACTTC.